These 19 T cell receptor beta chains came from one sample sequenced in a study of regulatory T cells in long-lasting Graves disease. The time point here: newly diagnosed GD, antithyroid drugs for less than 3 months. The TCR library used RNA extracted from PBMCs. In building TCR beta libraries, iRepertoire HTBI primers were used together with Arm-PCR of CDR3 regions. Via MiXCR, TCRdb re-called the multiplex PCR reads, giving one row per CDR3 protein. The sample comprises roughly 500,000 distinct CDR3 sequences, around an eighth of which are singletons, and roughly a tenth rests with the top ten. These data were likewise used in another study, on T cells in Graves' hyperthyroidism and ophthalmopathy.

The sequencing here drew on peripheral blood mononuclear cells (PBMCs), taken at new diagnosis, from a patient treated with antithyroid drugs. Receptors originate from a man younger than 40 with Graves disease.

Ten or more counts support this clonotype. The gene calls are TRBV28 and TRBJ2-7, with 7 bases fitting TRBD2. Germline assignment: CDR1 MDHEN and CDR2 SYDVKM. Trimming removed 7 bases from V and 3 bases from J; junction bases left unmatched: 9. CDR3 size: 14 residues. For the CDR3, the DNA is TGTGCCAGCACCCTACCGGGACTACTCTACGAGCAGTACTTC. Translation: CASTLPGLLYEQYF.

The table lists this clonotype with a few counts. The junction departs from germline at one end; a sequencing error may be responsible. The J gene is TRBJ2-5, the V gene TRBV6-2 or TRBV6-3; either TRBD1 or TRBD2 may fit D (6 bases each). This CDR3 spans 16 amino acids. Per germline, CDR1 MNHEY and CDR2 SVGEGT. The CDR3 sequence: CASTYGGHLGGETQYF. DNA of the CDR3: TGTGCCAGCACTTACGGGGGACACCTAGGGGGAGAGACCCAGTACTTC.

In this sample, this clonotype turned up many times. This sequence joins TRBV6-2 or TRBV6-3 and TRBJ1-1; 11 bases align to TRBD1. With 4 bases clipped from V and 7 bases from J, the junction kept 5 bases outside the gene matches. In germline, CDR1 is MNHEY, CDR2 SVGEGT. CDR3 length: 14 amino acids. Here the CDR3 DNA reads TGTGCCAGCAGTTCGGACAGGGGGCTTGTTGAAGCTTTCTTT. Its translation is CASSSDRGLVEAFF.

The chain couples TRBV12-3 or TRBV12-4 to TRBJ2-3, with D unclear. With 3 bases removed from V and 0 bases from J, the gap between germline ends came to 13 bases. This CDR3 is 16 amino acids long. For the CDR3, the DNA is TGTGCCAGCAGTTTCCTTGGCGTCGGGAGCACAGATACGCAGTATTTT. As protein: CASSFLGVGSTDTQYF.

This clonotype was detected many times. This chain connects TRBV20-1 to TRBJ2-5, with 9 nucleotides matching TRBD2. The V segment lost 2 bases and the J segment 5 bases; nucleotides outside the gene matches: 9. Per germline, CDR1 DFQATT and CDR2 SNEGSKA (reference sequence). There are 15 residues in the CDR3. The CDR3 spells CSARTPAGGAETQYF. CDR3 bases: TGCAGTGCTAGAACCCCAGCGGGAGGAGCGGAGACCCAGTACTTC.

This clonotype was seen at least ten times. The chain has TRBV7-3 and TRBJ2-1; 7 bases match TRBD1. Germline V CDR1 and CDR2: SGHTA, FQGTGA. The CDR3 has 14 residues. The junction had 6 bases not matched to a gene; V was cut back by 5 bases and J by 5 bases. The DNA for the CDR3 is TGTGCCAGCAGCGCCGGGACAGAGGACAATGAGCAGTTCTTC. This encodes CASSAGTEDNEQFF.

This clonotype was observed many times. This sequence joins TRBV7-9 and TRBJ2-3; TRBD1 aligns across 9 bases. There are 15 residues in the CDR3. V dropped 4 bases and J dropped 8; count of bases not matched to a gene: 10. CDR1 and CDR2 from the germline V gene are SEHNR and FQNEAQ (reference sequence). The CDR3 here is CASSSGQGLPGTQYF. CDR3 DNA: TGTGCCAGCAGCTCTGGACAGGGGCTGCCGGGTACGCAGTATTTT.

This clonotype has a count of ten or more. The DNA for the CDR3 is TGTGCCAGCAGTTCCTCCCCAGGCCTGAACACTGAAGCTTTCTTT. Translation gives CASSSSPGLNTEAFF. The chain is built from TRBV27 and TRBJ1-1; no firm D call. The CDR3 is made up of 15 amino acids. CDR1 and CDR2 from the germline V gene are MNHEY and SMNVEV (reference sequence). V gave up 4 bases and J gave up 0 bases, with 12 bases separating them.

This clonotype was counted at least ten times. This rearrangement joins TRBV20-1 to TRBJ2-6; D may be TRBD1 or TRBD2 (6 bases each). CDR1 is DFQATT, CDR2 SNEGSKA, per germline (reference sequence). CDR3 size: 17 residues. The ends were cut back, 0 bases at V and 4 bases at J, with 16 bases in the middle. The DNA for the CDR3 is TGCAGTGCTAGAGATCGGAGGGGGGCGCAGGGGGCCAACGTCCTGACTTTC. This sequence encodes CSARDRRGAQGANVLTF.

The chain recombines TRBV19 with TRBJ2-3; D gene unclear. This CDR3 has 13 amino acids. The V end was cut by 4 bases, the J end by 6 bases, with 11 bases between. CDR1 LNHDA and CDR2 SQIVND come from the germline V gene (reference sequence). Here the CDR3 DNA reads TGTGCCAGTAGTACCTCGAGCAGGGATACGCAGTATTTT. This encodes CASSTSSRDTQYF.

This clonotype has ten or more counts. The chain is built from TRBV30 and TRBJ2-7, with D hard to call. The CDR3 is made up of 13 amino acids. Germline V gene lookup returns CDR1 GTSNPN and CDR2 SVGIG (reference sequence). With 3 bases removed from V and 3 bases from J, the gap between germline ends came to 12 bases. The chain's CDR3 is CAWSSRVNYEQYF. For the CDR3, the DNA is TGTGCCTGGAGCTCGCGAGTTAACTACGAGCAGTACTTC.

This clonotype occurred many times. A read error may account for a junction end that differs from germline. The rearrangement links TRBV5-1 to TRBJ2-3; TRBD2 agrees at 10 bases. The CDR3 runs to 15 residues. Looked up from germline, CDR1 is SGHRS and CDR2 is YFSETQ. The CDR3 sequence is CASSFASGRSDTQYF. CDR3 bases: TGCGCCAGTAGCTTTGCTAGCGGGAGATCAGATACGCAGTATTTT.

The sample holds many counts of this clonotype. The chain joins TRBV15 to TRBJ1-1, with 8 bases aligning to TRBD1. CDR3 length: 15 residues. Germline assignment: CDR1 LNHNV and CDR2 YYDKDF (reference sequence). With V trimmed by 3 bases and J by 4 bases, 7 bases remained unmatched. This CDR3 reads CATSRVRGQTTEAFF. The DNA for the CDR3 is TGTGCCACCAGCAGGGTCAGGGGGCAGACCACTGAAGCTTTCTTT.

Ten or more counts support this clonotype. The V call is TRBV6-1, the J call TRBJ2-1; 12 bases are a match to TRBD2. The CDR3 length is 17 residues. Germline CDR1 reads MNHNS; CDR2 reads SASEGT. V lost 5 bases, J lost 4 bases, and 9 bases stayed unmatched. CDR3 amino acids: CASSTRLAGALYNEQFF. The CDR3, as DNA: TGTGCCAGCAGTACCCGACTAGCGGGAGCCCTTTACAATGAGCAGTTCTTC.

In this sample, this clonotype turned up a few times. The chain employs TRBV5-1 and TRBJ2-5; D perhaps matches TRBD1 (6 bases). Trimming removed 2 bases at V and 2 bases at J, with 19 bases between. CDR1 is SGHRS and CDR2 is YFSETQ in the germline V gene. This CDR3 is 17 amino acids long. In nucleotides, the CDR3 is TGCGCCAGCAGCTTTCATTCCGGACAGCGAAATCAAGAGACCCAGTACTTC. It codes for CASSFHSGQRNQETQYF.

The V gene is TRBV20-1, the J gene TRBJ1-5; D remains unclear. Germline assignment: CDR1 DFQATT and CDR2 SNEGSKA (reference sequence). Deletions cut 6 bases from V and 4 bases from J, with 13 bases between. The CDR3 runs 13 residues. CDR3 bases: TGCAGTGCCAGTCCCGTCTTTAATCAGCCCCAGCATTTT. This translates into CSASPVFNQPQHF.

This clonotype appeared many times. The chain has TRBV29-1 and TRBJ1-2; tentatively, D is TRBD1 (5 bases). V was shortened by 6 bases and J by 4 bases, with 15 bases between the two germline ends. This CDR3 has 13 residues. Germline loops: CDR1 SQVTM, CDR2 ANQGSEA. CDR3: CSVLWQGAYGYTF. As DNA, the CDR3 is TGCAGCGTCCTATGGCAGGGCGCCTATGGCTACACCTTC.

In its sample, this clonotype was seen many times. The chain employs TRBV11-2 and TRBJ1-1, with 7 nucleotides matching TRBD1. The trim removed 8 bases at V and 1 base at J, leaving 4 bases unmatched. Germline V gene sequence: CDR1 SGHAT, CDR2 FQNNGV. This CDR3 contains 13 residues. In nucleotides, the CDR3 is TGTGCCAGCGGAAACAGGGGGAACACTGAAGCTTTCTTT. Translation: CASGNRGNTEAFF.

V gene TRBV5-6 combines with J gene TRBJ2-3, with D possibly being TRBD1 (6 bases). This CDR3 has 15 amino acids. Germline CDR1 is SGHDT and CDR2 is YYEEEE. V shed 4 bases and J shed 3 bases, with 15 bases lying between them. This CDR3 reads CASSGGLGATDTQYF. The CDR3, as DNA: TGTGCCAGCAGCGGGGGCCTAGGGGCAACAGATACGCAGTATTTT.